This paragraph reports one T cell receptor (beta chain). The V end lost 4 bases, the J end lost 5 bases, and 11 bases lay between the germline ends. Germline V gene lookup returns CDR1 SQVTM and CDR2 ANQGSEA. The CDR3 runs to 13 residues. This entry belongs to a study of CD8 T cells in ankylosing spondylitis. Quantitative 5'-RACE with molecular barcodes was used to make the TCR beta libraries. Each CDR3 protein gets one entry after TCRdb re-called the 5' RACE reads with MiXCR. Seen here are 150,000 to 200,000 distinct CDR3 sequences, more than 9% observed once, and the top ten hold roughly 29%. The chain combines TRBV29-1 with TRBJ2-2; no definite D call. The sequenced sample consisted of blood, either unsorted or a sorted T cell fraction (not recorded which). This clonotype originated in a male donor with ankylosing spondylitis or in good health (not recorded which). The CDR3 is CSVANIGTGELFF. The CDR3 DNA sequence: TGCAGCGTTGCTAACATCGGAACCGGGGAGCTGTTTTTT.